This T cell receptor beta chain was retrieved from a study of cytomegalovirus exposure and HLA in healthy donors. Study at large: Of the donors genotyped, several hundred in all, around 77% fell in the Caucasian-associated ancestry cluster.

As to this clone: The antigen remains unidentified.

Study-level results: A later analysis linked a missense variant in DCLRE1C to the trimming of TCR beta V and J genes.

It was with 60 Vbeta and 13 Jbeta primers that the PCR ran. Authors' processing steps: In a later analysis, approximately 80 million unique TCR beta chains included roughly 11 million shared by two or more donors. Libraries were prepared by immunoSEQ multiplex PCR; TCRdb keeps only in-frame clonotypes and omits some of them. Clonal size and the V and J genes are those of that table, whereas D and trimming came from the DNA. The repertoire includes approximately 89,000 clones, around 76% of them detected once, and 10% sits in the top ten. The receptor was isolated from a man aged 30 to 39 in good health and CMV-seropositive. Sequenced material: PBMCs.

The CDR3 DNA is TGTGCCAGCAGCCCTAGGGCGGCAGGGGCCGCTGAAGCTTTCTTT. It encodes CASSPRAAGAAEAFF. This chain links TRBV6-5 with TRBJ1-1, with TRBD1 as a possible D gene (6 bases). CDR3 size: 15 residues. Looked up from germline, CDR1 is MNHEY and CDR2 is SVGAGI. Trimming took 6 bases from V and 6 from J, leaving 20 bases between them.